A selection of T cell receptor beta chains follows, all from one sample in a study of blood T cell repertoires in COVID-19. The assay was immunoSEQ multiplex PCR, and TCRdb's table has in-frame clones only and misses some. Of a few hundred thousand clones listed, 70% to 90% are singletons. Sequences were obtained from peripheral blood. All receptors derive from a woman between 55 and 75 years old with acute or convalescent COVID-19. Each CDR3 is given without its conserved first and last residue.

11	TRBV2	TRBJ1-5	ASKVDRDQPQH
10	TRBV19	TRBJ1-2	ASSIPGYGYT
11	TRBV15	TRBJ1-6	ATSRDLESPLH
11	TRBV7-9	TRBJ1-1	ASSQDTNTEAF
13	TRBV6-5	TRBJ2-7	ASSYEGTATYEQY
11	TRBV7-2	TRBJ1-5	ASSPSTNQPQH
13	TRBV15	TRBJ2-7	ATSREAGNFGEQY
13	TRBV4-1	TRBJ1-1	ASSQPRTGGTEAF
14	TRBV7-8	TRBJ1-2	ASSLAPDSYYAGYT
13	TRBV6-5	TRBJ2-7	ASSSTGTGSYEQY
12	TRBV30	TRBJ2-6	AWSSLDRSNVLT
11	TRBV7-9	TRBJ1-3	ASSPVPGNTIY
11	TRBV9	TRBJ1-1	ASSVAGGSEAF
11	TRBV6-5	TRBJ1-6	ASSLRGSPAFH
9	TRBV5-1	TRBJ2-7	ASRGHYEQY
14	TRBV5-1	TRBJ1-1	ASSLVDGQGATEAF
16	TRBV7-9	TRBJ2-1	ASSSPGTSGLIYNEQF
14	TRBV6-2/TRBV6-3	TRBJ2-3	ASSSLDRFSTDTQY
12	TRBV11-2	TRBJ2-7	ASSLRQGTYEQY
13	TRBV7-2	TRBJ1-2	ASSLGGSANYGYT
14	TRBV7-9	TRBJ2-1	ASSSGEAGRMHEQF
11	TRBV18	TRBJ1-5	ASSPTRNQPQH
14	TRBV3-1/TRBV3-2	TRBJ1-6	ASSHRQGPYNSPLH
13	TRBV3-1/TRBV3-2	TRBJ1-6	ASSPTQGFDSPLH
11	TRBV25-1	TRBJ1-2	ASSELWGEGYT
12	TRBV14	TRBJ1-2	ASSQDEQGAGYT
14	TRBV9	TRBJ1-2	ASSVDLFHRGSGYT
13	TRBV24-1	TRBJ2-3	ATSDPSLSTDTQY
12	TRBV5-1	TRBJ2-7	ASSLSPGSYEQY
13	TRBV4-1	TRBJ1-4	ASSQERGPIEKLF
11	TRBV27	TRBJ2-3	ASGSRGGDTQY
13	TRBV6-5	TRBJ1-5	ASSIRGARDQPQH
13	TRBV5-4	TRBJ2-7	ASSPSGQGTYEQY
14	TRBV3-1/TRBV3-2	TRBJ2-1	ASSQETTRRLDEQF
12	TRBV4-3	TRBJ1-6	ASSQEAGNSPLH
14	TRBV27	TRBJ2-5	ASSPLAGGPGETQY
11	TRBV3-1/TRBV3-2	TRBJ1-2	ASSQDREGGYT
14	TRBV19	TRBJ1-5	ASSPTGGIGNQPQH
11	TRBV12-3/TRBV12-4	TRBJ2-7	ASRLTDRYEQY
14	TRBV15	TRBJ2-5	ATSSFGQGAGETQY
11	TRBV7-8	TRBJ2-1	ASSQTIDNEQF
14	TRBV7-9	TRBJ2-1	ASSSFGTGRSNEQF
10	TRBV7-9	TRBJ2-2	ASSLNQAELF
11	TRBV29-1	TRBJ1-1	SVSGGMNTEAF
14	TRBV4-3	TRBJ2-3	ASSQDAVTQGDTQY
14	TRBV10-3	TRBJ2-3	AISRGGSKGADTQY
13	TRBV4-2	TRBJ2-1	ASSPRLAGNNEQF
13	TRBV9	TRBJ1-5	ASSLDGGIDQPQH
10	TRBV9	TRBJ2-2	ASSKNTGELF
10	TRBV12-3/TRBV12-4	TRBJ2-1	ASTDDRSEQF
6	TRBV29-1	TRBJ1-1	TALEAF